This T cell receptor (beta chain) was recorded in a study of PD-1 blockade in mismatch repair-deficient tumors (dated by TCRdb to 2017 to 2019). Regarding the research as a whole: Between late 2013 and 2016, around 91 consecutive patients with some 11 mismatch repair-deficient cancer types, all previously treated and progressing, were enrolled in the trial. Tumor-associated T cell clones in the peripheral blood of patients responding to PD-1 blockade were tracked using deep sequencing of TCR CDR3 regions. Results and caveats for the whole study, not just this receptor: Tumor-resident clones, often undetectable in blood before treatment, expanded rapidly after pembrolizumab and then contracted, generally before radiologic responses.

As regards this clone: It has no known antigen specificity. Per-base quality was not reported, and no clone a single base away is much larger than it.

For every enrolled patient, mismatch repair deficiency was confirmed by either polymerase chain reaction or immunohistochemistry. TCR sequencing was performed for a few patients who responded to pembrolizumab therapy. In the phase II trial, pembrolizumab PD-1 blockade was tested prospectively in advanced mismatch repair-deficient cancers, no matter which tissue of origin the cancers came from. Peripheral blood T cell samples were collected serially, before PD-1 blockade began and at several time points afterward. Blood sampling times were reported as weeks after the first pembrolizumab dose. Libraries were constructed by the immunoSEQ multiplex PCR assay. Not all clones reach the TCRdb copy of this immuneACCESS table, which keeps in-frame sequences only. Checked studies attribute under half of the gap to unresolved V genes and leave the rest unexplained. The sample table records about 39,000 clones; over 80% of these occur just once. Around 0.99% of the sample goes to the ten largest clones.

The germline V gene gives CDR1 as SGHVS and CDR2 as FQNEAQ. Compared with germline, V lacks 0 bases and J lacks 4 bases; bases without a gene match: 7. Counted from cysteine to phenylalanine, this CDR3 has 16 amino acids. CDR3 DNA is the only sequence kept; it has 48 bases, read in frame from the first base. This clonotype was obtained from an adult with mismatch repair-deficient cancer. The rearrangement combines TRBV7-8 with TRBJ1-2, and TRBD1 aligns with 8 junction nucleotides. The sample consisted of PBMCs, taken approximately 9 months after starting pembrolizumab. The CDR3 loop reads CASSLAGSGGRYGYTF. The nucleotide sequence is given as TGTGCCAGCAGCTTAGCAGGGTCAGGGGGCCGCTATGGCTACACCTTC. With the rest looked up from the reference TRBV7-8 and TRBJ1-2 genes rather than sequenced, the full variable domain is GAGVSQSPRYKVAKRGQDVALRCDPISGHVSLFWYQQALGQGPEFLTYFQNEAQLDKSGLPSDRFFAERPEGSVSTLKIQRTQQEDSAVYLCASSLAGSGGRYGYTFGSGTRLTVV.